One and the same sample provided the 18 T cell receptor beta chains below, sequenced in a study of cytomegalovirus exposure and HLA in healthy donors. It was with 60 Vbeta and 13 Jbeta primers that the PCR ran. The table came from immunoSEQ multiplex PCR; TCRdb's copy has only in-frame clones and leaves some out. The listing records 45,000 to 55,000 clones. Sequencing was performed on PBMCs. Receptor source: a man aged 40-49 years in good health and CMV-seropositive.

V usage is TRBV19 and J usage is TRBJ2-7; perhaps TRBD2 as D (6 bases). The CDR3 is 14 residues long. Germline values: CDR1 LNHDA, CDR2 SQIVND (reference sequence). Trimming cost V 0 bases and J 3 bases, with 9 bases left between them. The CDR3 sequence is CASSIDLGGYEQYF. The CDR3 coding sequence is TGTGCCAGTAGTATAGATCTGGGGGGCTACGAGCAGTACTTC.

The rearrangement links TRBV28 to TRBJ2-5; TRBD2 might be the D (6 bases). Germline CDR1 reads MDHEN; CDR2 reads SYDVKM. CDR3 length equals 13 residues. The germline V and J ends were trimmed by 3 bases and 5 bases, with 10 bases remaining between them. CDR3: CASSFSGDETQYF. For the CDR3, the DNA is TGTGCCAGCAGTTTTAGCGGTGACGAGACCCAGTACTTC.

The chain recombines TRBV5-6 with TRBJ2-7; TRBD1 matches at 9 bases. The CDR3 has 14 amino acids. V shed 5 bases and J 6 bases; nucleotides not matched to a gene: 9. Germline assignment: CDR1 SGHDT and CDR2 YYEEEE. CDR3 sequence (DNA): TGTGCCAGCAGTCTCGGGACAGGGTTGGCCGAGCAGTACTTC. Protein product: CASSLGTGLAEQYF.

The chain uses TRBV5-1 and TRBJ2-5, with 10 bases that match TRBD2. This CDR3 has 16 residues. Germline CDR1 SGHRS, CDR2 YFSETQ. Trimming removed 0 bases from V and 1 base from J; junction bases left unmatched: 3. In DNA, the CDR3 is TGCGCCAGCAGCTTGGCCTCTAGCGGGGGCCAAGAGACCCAGTACTTC. Encoded protein: CASSLASSGGQETQYF.

This chain connects TRBV5-4 to TRBJ2-1; D is perhaps TRBD2 (5 bases). The CDR3 spans 17 residues. The V and J ends lost 6 bases and 4 bases respectively, with 23 bases between them. In germline, CDR1 is SGHNT, CDR2 YYREEE (reference sequence). The DNA for the CDR3 is TGTGCCAGCACCCCCGGAGTCGGGGTTCCGACTTACAATGAGCAGTTCTTC. This codes for CASTPGVGVPTYNEQFF.

V is TRBV6-1 and J is TRBJ1-5, with D maybe TRBD1 (5 bases). The CDR3 is made up of 17 amino acids. CDR1 and CDR2 (germline): MNHNS, SASEGT. Between the trimmed V and J ends, which lost 2 bases and 3 bases, there was a span of 17 bases. The CDR3 nucleotides are TGTGCCAGCAGTGAAATGTCCCAGGGTCGGAACAATCAGCCCCAGCATTTT. This gives the protein CASSEMSQGRNNQPQHF.

The rearrangement uses TRBV7-8 and TRBJ2-5; no clear D gene. V lost 5 bases and J lost 1, with 8 bases in between. Germline loops: CDR1 SGHVS, CDR2 FQNEAQ. The CDR3 has 13 amino acids. This CDR3 is CASSPPRQETQYF. The CDR3 coding sequence is TGTGCCAGCAGCCCCCCCCGCCAAGAGACCCAGTACTTC.

The chain carries TRBV9 and TRBJ1-2; 7 nucleotides agree with TRBD1. V lost 0 bases, J lost 1 base, and 3 bases stayed unmatched. CDR1 and CDR2 (germline): SGDLS, YYNGEE. The CDR3 loop spans 15 amino acids. This CDR3 reads CASSVGGTVNYGYTF. CDR3 nucleotides: TGTGCCAGCAGCGTAGGGGGGACAGTTAACTATGGCTACACCTTC.

V and J are TRBV6-1 and TRBJ2-7; TRBD2 is a possible D gene (5 bases). CDR3 length: 13 amino acids. CDR1 and CDR2 from the germline V gene are MNHNS and SASEGT. The V and J ends lost 7 bases and 7 bases respectively, with 17 bases between them. CDR3 sequence (DNA): TGTGCCAGCACGTCTTCGGAATCGGGGGAGCAGTACTTC. Protein product: CASTSSESGEQYF.

The genes are TRBV27 and TRBJ1-5; maybe TRBD1 (6 bases). Germline CDR1 MNHEY, CDR2 SMNVEV (reference sequence). Deletions cut 2 bases from V and 11 bases from J, with 13 bases between. The CDR3 is 13 residues long. The chain's CDR3 is CASSLVLRGTQHF. Written as DNA, the CDR3 is TGTGCCAGCAGTTTAGTTCTAAGGGGGACCCAGCATTTT.

The chain links TRBV19 to TRBJ2-3; D is perhaps TRBD2 (7 bases). V gave up 6 bases and J gave up 2 bases, with 15 bases separating them. CDR3 length equals 15 residues. CDR1 is LNHDA, CDR2 SQIVND, per germline (reference sequence). The CDR3 nucleotides read TGTGCCAGTAGGGGGGCGGGGGCCACCACAGATACGCAGTATTTT. Translation gives CASRGAGATTDTQYF.

The chain recombines TRBV7-6 with TRBJ2-7; TRBD1 matches 7 bases. Germline CDR1 reads SGHVS; CDR2 reads FNYEAQ. Germline trimming cut 2 bases from V and 7 bases from J; bases unmatched to any gene: 14. This CDR3 is built from 16 residues. The CDR3 protein is CASSLQNRGGVGEQYF. The CDR3 DNA follows: TGTGCCAGCAGCTTACAAAACAGGGGCGGCGTAGGGGAGCAGTACTTC.

The V and J genes are TRBV5-4 and TRBJ1-3; TRBD1 matches at 7 bases. Germline V gene lookup returns CDR1 SGHNT and CDR2 YYREEE (reference sequence). With 4 bases clipped from V and 2 bases from J, the junction kept 3 bases outside the gene matches. This CDR3 spans 14 amino acids. Here the CDR3 reads CASSRDRAGNTIYF. The CDR3 nucleotides read TGTGCCAGCAGCCGAGACAGGGCTGGAAACACCATATATTTT.

The rearrangement joins TRBV7-9 to TRBJ2-3, with 8 bases lining up with TRBD1. The length of the CDR3 is 15 residues. V lost 7 bases and J lost 2; bases outside the gene matches: 8. CDR1 SEHNR and CDR2 FQNEAQ come from the germline V gene (reference sequence). Written as DNA, the CDR3 is TGTGCCAGCACGCAGGGGGCTGGCTCCACAGATACGCAGTATTTT. It translates to CASTQGAGSTDTQYF.

The chain employs TRBV5-1 and TRBJ1-2; no definite D call. The CDR3 runs to 15 residues. Germline CDR1 is SGHRS and CDR2 is YFSETQ. Trimming stripped 0 bases from V and 7 bases from J, with 16 bases between. CDR3 DNA sequence: TGCGCCAGCAGCTTGGCCCCGGCAGGTCTTCGTGGCTACACCTTC. It codes for CASSLAPAGLRGYTF. Together with reference TRBV5-1 and TRBJ1-2, the CDR3 gives the full variable domain: KAGVTQTPRYLIKTRGQQVTLSCSPISGHRSVSWYQQTPGQGLQFLFEYFSETQRNKGNFPGRFSGRQFSNSRSEMNVSTLELGDSALYLCASSLAPAGLRGYTFGSGTRLTVV.

This chain joins TRBV28 and TRBJ1-3; a possible D gene is TRBD1 (6 bases). The CDR3 totals 15 residues. Deletions cut 3 bases from V and 4 bases from J, with 13 bases between. Germline V gene lookup returns CDR1 MDHEN and CDR2 SYDVKM. CDR3 residues: CASSFGTRKGNTIYF. CDR3 nucleotide sequence: TGTGCCAGCAGTTTTGGGACACGAAAGGGAAACACCATATATTTT.

The V gene is TRBV18, the J gene TRBJ1-5; D not resolved. V was trimmed by 4 bases and J by 4 bases, leaving 14 bases between them. Germline CDR1 and CDR2: KGHSH and LQKENI. The CDR3 runs to 15 residues. The CDR3 DNA sequence: TGTGCCAGCTCACAGCTGGGCCCGGGGAATCAGCCCCAGCATTTT. Translating it yields CASSQLGPGNQPQHF.

This chain's CDR3 is CASSLGAGLNTGELFF. DNA for the CDR3: TGTGCCAGCAGCTTGGGTGCGGGGCTGAACACCGGGGAGCTGTTTTTT. J is TRBJ2-2 and V is TRBV7-9; possibly TRBD2 for D (6 bases). The V gene's germline CDR1 is SEHNR and CDR2 FQNEAQ (reference sequence). The germline V and J ends were trimmed by 3 bases and 1 base, with 12 bases remaining between them. The CDR3 covers 16 residues. The variable domain in full, completed from reference TRBV7-9 and TRBJ2-2, reads DTGVSQNPRHKITKRGQNVTFRCDPISEHNRLYWYRQTLGQGPEFLTYFQNEAQLEKSRLLSDRFSAERPKGSFSTLEIQRTEQGDSAMYLCASSLGAGLNTGELFFGEGSRLTVL.